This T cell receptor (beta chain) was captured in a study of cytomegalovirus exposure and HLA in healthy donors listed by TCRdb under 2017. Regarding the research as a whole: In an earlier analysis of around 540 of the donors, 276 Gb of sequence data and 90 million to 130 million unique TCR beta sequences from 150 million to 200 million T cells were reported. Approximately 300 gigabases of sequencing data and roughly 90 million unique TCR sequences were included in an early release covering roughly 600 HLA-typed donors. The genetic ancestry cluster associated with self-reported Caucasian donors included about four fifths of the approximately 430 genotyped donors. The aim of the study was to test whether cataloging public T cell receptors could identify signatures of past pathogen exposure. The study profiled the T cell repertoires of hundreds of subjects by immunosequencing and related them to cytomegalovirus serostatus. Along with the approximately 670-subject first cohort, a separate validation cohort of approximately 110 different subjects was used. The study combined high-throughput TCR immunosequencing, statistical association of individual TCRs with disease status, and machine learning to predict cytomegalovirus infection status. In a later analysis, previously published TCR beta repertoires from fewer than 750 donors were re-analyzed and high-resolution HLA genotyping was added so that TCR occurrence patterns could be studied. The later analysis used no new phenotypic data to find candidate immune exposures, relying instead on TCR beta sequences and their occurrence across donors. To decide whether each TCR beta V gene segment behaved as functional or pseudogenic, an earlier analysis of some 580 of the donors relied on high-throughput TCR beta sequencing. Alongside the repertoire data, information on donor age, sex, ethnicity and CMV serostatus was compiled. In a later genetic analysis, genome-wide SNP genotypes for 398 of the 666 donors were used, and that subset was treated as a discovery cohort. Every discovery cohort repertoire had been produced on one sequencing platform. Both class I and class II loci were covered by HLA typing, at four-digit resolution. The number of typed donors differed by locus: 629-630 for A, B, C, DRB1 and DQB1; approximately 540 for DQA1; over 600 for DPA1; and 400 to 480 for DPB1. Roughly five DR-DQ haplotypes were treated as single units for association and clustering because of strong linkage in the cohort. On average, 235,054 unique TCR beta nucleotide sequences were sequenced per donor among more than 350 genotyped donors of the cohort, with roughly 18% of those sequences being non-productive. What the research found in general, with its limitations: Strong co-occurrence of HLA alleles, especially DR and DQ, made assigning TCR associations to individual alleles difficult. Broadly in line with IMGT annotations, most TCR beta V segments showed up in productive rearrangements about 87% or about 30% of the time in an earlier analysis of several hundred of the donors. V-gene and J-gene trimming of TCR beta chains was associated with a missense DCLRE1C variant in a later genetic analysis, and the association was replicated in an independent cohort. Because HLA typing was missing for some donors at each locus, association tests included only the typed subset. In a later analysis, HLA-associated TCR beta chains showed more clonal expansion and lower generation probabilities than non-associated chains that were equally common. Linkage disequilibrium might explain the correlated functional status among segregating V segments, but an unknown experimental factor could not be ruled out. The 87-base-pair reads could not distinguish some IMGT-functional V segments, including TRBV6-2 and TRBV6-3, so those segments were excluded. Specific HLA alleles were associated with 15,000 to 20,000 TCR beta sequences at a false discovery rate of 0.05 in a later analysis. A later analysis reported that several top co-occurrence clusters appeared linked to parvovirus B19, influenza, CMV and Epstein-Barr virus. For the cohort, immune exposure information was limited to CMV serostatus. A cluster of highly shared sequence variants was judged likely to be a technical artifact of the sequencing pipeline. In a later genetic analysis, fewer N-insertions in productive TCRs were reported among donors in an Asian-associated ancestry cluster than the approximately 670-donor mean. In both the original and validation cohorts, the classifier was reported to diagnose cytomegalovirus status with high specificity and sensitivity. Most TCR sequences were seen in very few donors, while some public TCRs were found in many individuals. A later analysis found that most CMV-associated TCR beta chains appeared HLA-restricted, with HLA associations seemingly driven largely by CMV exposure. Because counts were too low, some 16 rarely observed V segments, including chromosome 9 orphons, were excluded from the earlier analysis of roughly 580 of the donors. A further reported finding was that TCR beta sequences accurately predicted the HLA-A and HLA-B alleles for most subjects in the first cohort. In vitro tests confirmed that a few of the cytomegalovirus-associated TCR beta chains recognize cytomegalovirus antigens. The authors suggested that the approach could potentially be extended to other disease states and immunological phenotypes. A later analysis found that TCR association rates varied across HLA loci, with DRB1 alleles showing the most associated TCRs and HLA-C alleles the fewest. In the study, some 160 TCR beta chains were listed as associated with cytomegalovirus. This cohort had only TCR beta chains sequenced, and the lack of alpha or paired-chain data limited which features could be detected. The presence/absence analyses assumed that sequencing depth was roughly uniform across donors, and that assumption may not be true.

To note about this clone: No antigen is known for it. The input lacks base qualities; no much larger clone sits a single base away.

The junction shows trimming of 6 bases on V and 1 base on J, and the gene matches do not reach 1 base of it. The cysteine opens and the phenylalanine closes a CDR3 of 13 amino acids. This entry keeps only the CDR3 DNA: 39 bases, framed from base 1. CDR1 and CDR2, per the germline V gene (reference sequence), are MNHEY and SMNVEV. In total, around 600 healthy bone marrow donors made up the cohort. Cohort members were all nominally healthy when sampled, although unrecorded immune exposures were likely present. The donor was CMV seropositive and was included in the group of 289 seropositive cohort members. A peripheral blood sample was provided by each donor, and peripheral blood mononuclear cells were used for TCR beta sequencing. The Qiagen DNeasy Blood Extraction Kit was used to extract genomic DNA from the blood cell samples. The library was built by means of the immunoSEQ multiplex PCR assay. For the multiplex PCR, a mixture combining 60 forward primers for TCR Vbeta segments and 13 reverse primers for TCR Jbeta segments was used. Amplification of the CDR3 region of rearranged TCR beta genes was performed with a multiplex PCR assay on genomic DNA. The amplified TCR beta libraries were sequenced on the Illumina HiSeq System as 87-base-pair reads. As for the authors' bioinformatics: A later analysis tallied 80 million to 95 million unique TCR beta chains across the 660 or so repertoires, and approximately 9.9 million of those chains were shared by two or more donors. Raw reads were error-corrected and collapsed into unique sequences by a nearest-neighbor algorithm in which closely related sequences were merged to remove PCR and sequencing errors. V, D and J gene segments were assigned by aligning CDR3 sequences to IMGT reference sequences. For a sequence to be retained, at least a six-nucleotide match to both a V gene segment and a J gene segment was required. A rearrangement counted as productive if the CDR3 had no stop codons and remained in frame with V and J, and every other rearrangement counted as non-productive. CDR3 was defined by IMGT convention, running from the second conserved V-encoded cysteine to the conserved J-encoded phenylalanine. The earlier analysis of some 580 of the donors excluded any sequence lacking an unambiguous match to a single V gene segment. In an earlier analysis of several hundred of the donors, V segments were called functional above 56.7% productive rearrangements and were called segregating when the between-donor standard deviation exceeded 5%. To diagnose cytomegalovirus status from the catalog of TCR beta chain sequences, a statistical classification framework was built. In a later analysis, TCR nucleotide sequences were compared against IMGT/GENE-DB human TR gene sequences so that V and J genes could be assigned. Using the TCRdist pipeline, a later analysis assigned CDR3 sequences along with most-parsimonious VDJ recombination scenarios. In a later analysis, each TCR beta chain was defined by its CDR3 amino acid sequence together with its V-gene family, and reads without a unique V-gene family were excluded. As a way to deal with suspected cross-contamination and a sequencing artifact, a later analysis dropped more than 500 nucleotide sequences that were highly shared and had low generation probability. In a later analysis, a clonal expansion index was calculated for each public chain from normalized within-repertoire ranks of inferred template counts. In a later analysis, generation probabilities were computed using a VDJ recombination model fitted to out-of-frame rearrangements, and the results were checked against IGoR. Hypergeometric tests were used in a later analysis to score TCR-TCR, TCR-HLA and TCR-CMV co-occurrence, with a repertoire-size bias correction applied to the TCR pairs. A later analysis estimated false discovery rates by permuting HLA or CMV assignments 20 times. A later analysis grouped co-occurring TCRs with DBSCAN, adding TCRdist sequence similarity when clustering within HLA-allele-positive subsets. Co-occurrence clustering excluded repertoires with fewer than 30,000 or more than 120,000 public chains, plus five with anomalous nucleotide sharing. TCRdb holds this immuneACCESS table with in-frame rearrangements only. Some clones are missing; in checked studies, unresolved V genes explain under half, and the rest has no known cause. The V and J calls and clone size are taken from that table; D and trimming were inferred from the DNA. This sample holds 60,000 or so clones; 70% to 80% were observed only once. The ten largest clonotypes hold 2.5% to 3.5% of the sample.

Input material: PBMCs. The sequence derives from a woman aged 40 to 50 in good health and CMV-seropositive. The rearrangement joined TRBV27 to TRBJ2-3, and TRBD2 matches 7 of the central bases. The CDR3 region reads CASRRGGTDTQYF. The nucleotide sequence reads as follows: TGTGCCAGCAGACGGGGGGGCACAGATACGCAGTATTTT.